The clone carrying this TCR beta chain was counted once. CDR1 is SGHTA and CDR2 is FQGTGA in the germline V gene. V lost 5 bases and J 2 bases, leaving 10 bases between the germline ends. This CDR3 contains 13 residues. This record belongs to a study of OX40 agonist ivuxolimab in advanced cancers. About the study: Ivuxolimab was delivered to patients intravenously every 2 weeks at doses spanning 0.01 to 10 mg/kg.

The assay was immunoSEQ multiplex PCR, and TCRdb's table has in-frame clones only and misses some. The sample shows just under 65,000 clones, 75% to 90% of them seen only once. The TCR was taken from an adult with an advanced solid tumor such as melanoma, head and neck, liver or kidney cancer. The specimen was CD4+ or CD8+ T cells sorted from blood, collected in a trial of the OX40 agonist ivuxolimab. V gene TRBV7-3 combines with J gene TRBJ2-7; D is possibly TRBD1 or TRBD2 (5 bases each). The CDR3 reads CASSKGPAYEQYF. The DNA for the CDR3 is TGTGCCAGCAGCAAGGGACCGGCCTACGAGCAGTACTTC.